What follows is one T cell receptor beta chain and its context. The target of this receptor is not known. No quality values exist for individual bases; no much larger clone is one base distant. This record belongs to a study of blood T cell repertoires in COVID-19 (dated by TCRdb to about 2020). Looking at the study overall: Collaborator samples came from the United States, Italy and Spain and covered acute and convalescent phases of COVID-19. The material from the prospective study consisted of cDNA or gDNA derived from T cells, B-cell-depleted T cells, or PBMCs. The repertoires were made available in a free public database intended to serve as a resource for research on the immune response to SARS-CoV-2. Where available, HLA class I and class II types were obtained from metadata supplied by the sample provider rather than from assay-based typing. The samples were drawn from two sources: the first 160 participants of the ongoing ImmuneRACE study, and fewer than 1,500 subjects contributed by 6 global collaborators. Deeply sampled blood TCRbeta repertoires from subjects exposed to, actively infected with, or recovered from COVID-19 were included in the dataset. A de-identified subject ID, COVID-19 status, age in years and sex were almost always included in the sample metadata.

The immunoSEQ Assay, a bias-controlled multiplex PCR, was used to amplify TCRbeta CDR3 regions from genomic DNA. Under the source paper's analysis protocol: Nucleated cell counts per sample were estimated from amplification of reference gene primers within the assay. To quantify the absolute abundance of each unique TCRbeta CDR3 rearrangement, sequence reads were collapsed and filtered. For each sample, productive Simpson clonality was calculated as the square root of Simpson's diversity index over productive rearrangements. The table comes from immuneACCESS by way of TCRdb, which keeps in-frame sequences with V and J called. Part of the clones is missing from these tables; in studies checked, under half for an unresolved V gene and the rest for unknown reasons. D and trimming were read from the DNA, whereas the V and J calls and clone size are those reported in that table. The sample table shows some 59,000 clones, and more than 85% are seen once. The top ten clonotypes cover approximately 4.1% of the sample.

The collaborating institutions used their own protocols to collect whole blood in K2EDTA tubes. For TCRbeta analysis, collaborators shipped samples as frozen whole blood, isolated PBMCs, or DNA extracted from either of those sample types. Study-level results and caveats: How much clinical and demographic metadata was included differed by source and by participant, and the metadata was provided uncurated.

Trimming removed 9 bases from V and 0 bases from J, leaving 11 bases between the germline ends. CDR1 and CDR2, looked up from the germline V gene (reference sequence), are MNHNY and SVGAGI. From the cysteine through the phenylalanine, the CDR3 covers 13 amino acids. The DNA shown is the 39-base CDR3, in frame from base 1. Sequencing used peripheral blood. The chain is encoded by TRBV6-6 joined to TRBJ1-2, with no D gene named confidently. This TCR was sampled from a man aged 50-60 years with acute or convalescent COVID-19. The CDR3 region: CASTAGPNYGYTF. The sequenced DNA: TGTGCCAGTACGGCAGGCCCTAACTATGGCTACACCTTC.